Shown below are 11 T cell receptor beta chains from a single sample sequenced in a study of identical twins. TCRdb ran MiXCR on the 5' RACE reads and lists one entry per CDR3 protein. The table records roughly 630,000 distinct CDR3 sequences, around 7.5% of them present only once. This sample was also put to use in a study of yellow fever vaccine responses in identical twins.

What was sequenced was PBMCs. These receptors originate from a woman between 18 and 29 years old in good health.

The V call is TRBV5-4, the J call TRBJ2-1, with 13 positions matching TRBD2. The CDR3 loop spans 16 amino acids. Germline V gene data show CDR1 as SGHNT and CDR2 as YYREEE (reference sequence). Losses at the gene ends were 2 bases for V and 10 bases for J; bases not matched to a gene: 9. The CDR3 loop reads CASSFAGTSGTGEQFF. The CDR3 DNA is TGTGCCAGCAGCTTCGCCGGGACTAGCGGGACGGGGGAGCAGTTCTTC.

This clonotype was seen a handful of times. The chain employs TRBV27 and TRBJ2-3, with 10 bases that match TRBD2. V dropped 6 bases and J dropped 2; count of bases not matched to a gene: 8. The CDR3 extends over 16 amino acids. Germline lookup yields CDR1 MNHEY and CDR2 SMNVEV (reference sequence). The CDR3 sequence: CASRGELAGNTDTQYF. CDR3 nucleotide sequence: TGTGCCAGCAGGGGCGAACTAGCGGGAAACACAGATACGCAGTATTTT.

This clonotype was found a few times. This chain joins TRBV9 and TRBJ2-7; 10 positions match TRBD1. CDR3 length: 15 amino acids. In germline, CDR1 is SGDLS, CDR2 YYNGEE. V lost 4 bases, J lost 3 bases, and 7 bases stayed unmatched. The CDR3 sequence is CASSPGQGSYYEQYV. CDR3 in DNA: TGTGCCAGCAGCCCGGGACAGGGGTCTTACTACGAGCAGTACGTC.

This clonotype has a handful of counts. This chain links TRBV15 with TRBJ1-3; D remains unclear. The CDR3 consists of 16 residues. Germline lookup yields CDR1 LNHNV and CDR2 YYDKDF (reference sequence). V lost 0 bases and J 2 bases, leaving 11 bases between the germline ends. The CDR3 DNA sequence: TGTGCCACCAGCAGAGATCGGGCGATCACTGGAAACACCATATATTTT. Translation: CATSRDRAITGNTIYF.

This clonotype was observed a handful of times. The chain has TRBV14 and TRBJ1-6; tentative D call: TRBD1 (6 bases). Trimming left V 6 bases short and J 11 bases short, with 14 bases between. Germline values: CDR1 SGHDN, CDR2 FVKESK. This CDR3 is built from 13 residues. Written as DNA, the CDR3 is TGTGCCAGCAGTCTTGCAGGGGTAGCACCCCTCCACTTT. Its protein product is CASSLAGVAPLHF.

The table lists this clonotype with a few counts. The chain joins TRBV4-1 to TRBJ2-5; D gene uncertain. The germline gives CDR1 MGHRA, CDR2 YSYEKL. The CDR3 sequence is 13 residues long. V lost 0 bases and J 6 bases, leaving 8 bases between the germline ends. The CDR3 bases are TGCGCCAGCAGCCAAGAGCGGCTCCAGACCCAGTACTTC. Translation gives CASSQERLQTQYF.

In its sample, this clonotype was seen many times. This chain links TRBV29-1 with TRBJ2-2, with D possibly being TRBD1 or TRBD2 (6 bases each). Trimming removed 1 base from V and 4 bases from J, with 13 bases in between. Germline V lookup: CDR1 SQVTM, CDR2 ANQGSEA. CDR3 length equals 15 residues. DNA of the CDR3: TGCAGCGTTGAAGTAGGGGGGTTATCCACCGGGGAGCTGTTTTTT. It specifies CSVEVGGLSTGELFF.

This clonotype was seen ten or more times. The CDR3 loop reads CASWAGGYEQFF. CDR3 nucleotide sequence: TGTGCCAGCTGGGCGGGAGGGTATGAGCAGTTCTTC. This rearrangement joins TRBV28 to TRBJ2-1; 9 nucleotides align to TRBD2. The length of the CDR3 is 12 residues. V gave up 8 bases and J gave up 8 bases; unmatched junction bases: 4. Per the germline V gene, CDR1 is MDHEN and CDR2 is SYDVKM.

The chain recombines TRBV25-1 with TRBJ2-1; possibly TRBD1 or TRBD2 for D (6 bases each). The CDR3 spans 15 residues. V gave up 2 bases and J gave up 7 bases, with 15 bases separating them. Germline lookup yields CDR1 MGHDK and CDR2 SYGVNS. CDR3 coding DNA: TGTGCCAGCAGTGAAAGCCGGAGGGGGAGGAATGAGCAGTTCTTC. Its protein product is CASSESRRGRNEQFF.

A few counts support this clonotype. The rearrangement joins TRBV5-1 to TRBJ2-3; 10 bases align to TRBD2. V dropped 5 bases and J dropped 6; count of bases not matched to a gene: 12. The CDR3 consists of 16 residues. In germline, CDR1 is SGHRS, CDR2 YFSETQ. This chain's CDR3 is CASRPFLAGVADTQYF. CDR3 nucleotide sequence: TGCGCCAGCAGACCCTTTCTAGCGGGAGTTGCGGATACGCAGTATTTT.

The chain employs TRBV3-1 and TRBJ2-7; 8 bases are shared with TRBD1. From germline, CDR1 is LGHDT and CDR2 YNNKEL (reference sequence). CDR3 length: 14 amino acids. The junction had 2 bases not matched to a gene; V was cut back by 0 bases and J by 4 bases. Here the CDR3 reads CASSQDDRGYEQYF. DNA of the CDR3: TGTGCCAGCAGCCAAGATGACAGGGGTTACGAGCAGTACTTC.